What follows describes a single TCR beta chain. The sample is drawn from a study of blood T cell repertoires in COVID-19. The V gene lost 7 bases and the J gene lost 3 bases, with 15 bases spanning the gap. This CDR3 contains 14 residues. The germline gives CDR1 SGHNT, CDR2 YYREEE (reference sequence). This table comes from immunoSEQ multiplex PCR, and its TCRdb copy is limited to in-frame clones, with some not included. The data show a few hundred thousand clones, with roughly 87% seen just once and around 8.9% held by the top ten. Sequencing input: PBMCs or T cells enriched from blood (not recorded which). This TCR was sampled from a young woman who had recovered from COVID-19. The V call is TRBV5-4, the J call TRBJ2-3; D gene ambiguous. The CDR3 coding sequence is TGTGCCAGCCACCCGAAGATGAGTACAGATACGCAGTATTTT. Protein sequence: CASHPKMSTDTQYF.